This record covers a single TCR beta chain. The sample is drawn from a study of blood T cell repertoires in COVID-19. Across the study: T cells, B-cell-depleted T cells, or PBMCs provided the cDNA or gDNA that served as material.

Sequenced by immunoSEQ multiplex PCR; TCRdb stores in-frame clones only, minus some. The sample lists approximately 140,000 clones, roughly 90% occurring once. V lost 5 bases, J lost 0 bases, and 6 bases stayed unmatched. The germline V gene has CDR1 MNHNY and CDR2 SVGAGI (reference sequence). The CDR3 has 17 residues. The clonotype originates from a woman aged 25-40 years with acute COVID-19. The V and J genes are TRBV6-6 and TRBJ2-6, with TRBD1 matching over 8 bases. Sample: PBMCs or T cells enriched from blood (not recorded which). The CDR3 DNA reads TGTGCCAGCAGTCGAGGGACAGGTTCCTCTGGGGCCAACGTCCTGACTTTC. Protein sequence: CASSRGTGSSGANVLTF.